One and the same sample provided the 17 T cell receptor beta chains below, sequenced in a study of T cell changes during pregnancy in multiple sclerosis. The assay was immunoSEQ multiplex PCR, and TCRdb's table has in-frame clones only and misses some. This repertoire shows about 50,000 clones, around 90% found once; its top ten account for roughly 10%. The sample consisted of CD8+ T cells from peripheral blood mononuclear cells, taken after pregnancy. The receptors shown here come from a female donor with multiple sclerosis, enrolled in a pregnancy study.

The CDR3 sequence: CASRYGQGWGYEQYF. DNA of the CDR3: TGTGCCAGCAGATACGGACAGGGTTGGGGCTACGAGCAGTACTTC. The chain carries TRBV6-5 and TRBJ2-7; TRBD1 aligns across 8 bases. After removal of 6 bases from V and 3 bases from J, the junction contained 10 bases not matched to a gene. The CDR3 covers 15 residues. The germline CDR1 and CDR2 sequences are MNHEY and SVGAGI.

This chain joins TRBV27 and TRBJ2-1; no clear D. Trimming cost V 5 bases and J 0 bases, with 5 bases left between them. The CDR3 runs to 13 residues. Germline lookup yields CDR1 MNHEY and CDR2 SMNVEV (reference sequence). In DNA form, the CDR3 reads TGTGCCAGCAGTACGAGCTCCTACAATGAGCAGTTCTTC. Protein: CASSTSSYNEQFF.

J is TRBJ1-3 and V is TRBV9; D might be TRBD1 (6 bases). V lost 3 bases to trimming and J lost 0 bases, with 13 bases between them. In germline, CDR1 is SGDLS, CDR2 YYNGEE. The CDR3 is 16 amino acids. The CDR3 here is CASSGHRDNSGNTIYF. The CDR3 nucleotides read TGTGCCAGCAGCGGCCACAGGGACAACTCTGGAAACACCATATATTTT.

V and J are TRBV7-6 and TRBJ2-1; maybe TRBD2 (5 bases). The CDR3 has 13 residues. Germline V lookup: CDR1 SGHVS, CDR2 FNYEAQ. V was trimmed by 5 bases and J by 11 bases, leaving 16 bases between them. The CDR3 spells CASSPSQAAKQFF. CDR3 coding DNA: TGTGCCAGCAGCCCCAGTCAAGCGGCGAAGCAGTTCTTC.

The chain recombines TRBV7-9 with TRBJ1-5; 12 positions agree with TRBD1. V lost 3 bases, J lost 7 bases, and 1 base stayed unmatched. The CDR3 totals 14 residues. The V gene's germline CDR1 is SEHNR and CDR2 FQNEAQ (reference sequence). The DNA for the CDR3 is TGTGCCAGCAGCTTGGGACAGGGGGCCCAGCCCCAGCATTTT. Its protein is CASSLGQGAQPQHF.

As DNA, the CDR3 is TGCGCCAGCAGCCAAGGTGACAGCACTAAAGAGACCCAGTACTTC. It codes for CASSQGDSTKETQYF. The V call is TRBV4-1, the J call TRBJ2-5, with a weak D call TRBD1 (5 bases). Trimming left V 1 base short and J 3 bases short, with 12 bases between. There are 15 residues in the CDR3. Germline V lookup: CDR1 MGHRA, CDR2 YSYEKL.

The gene calls are TRBV7-9 and TRBJ2-7, with a tentative D call TRBD2 (7 bases). The CDR3 loop spans 18 amino acids. Germline V gene data show CDR1 as SEHNR and CDR2 as FQNEAQ (reference sequence). V lost 1 base and J 2 bases, leaving 21 bases between the germline ends. CDR3 amino acids: CASSLVFETGRTAYEQYF. The CDR3 DNA reads TGTGCCAGCAGCTTAGTCTTTGAGACCGGGAGGACAGCCTACGAGCAGTACTTC.

The rearrangement uses TRBV4-2 and TRBJ1-2; 8 bases are shared with TRBD1. CDR3 length equals 14 residues. Per the germline V gene, CDR1 is LGHNA and CDR2 is YNFKEQ. The V segment lost 3 bases and the J segment 8 bases; nucleotides outside the gene matches: 8. The DNA of the CDR3 is TGTGCCAGCAGCCAGAGGGACAGGATCCTAGGCTACACCTTC. The encoded protein is CASSQRDRILGYTF.

This chain links TRBV13 with TRBJ2-2, with 9 bases that match TRBD1. CDR3 size: 16 residues. The ends lost 0 bases at V and 5 bases at J; junction bases unmatched: 4. The germline V gene encodes CDR1 PRHDT and CDR2 FYEKMQ (reference sequence). This CDR3 is CASSLGGQGGTGELFF. The CDR3 coding sequence is TGTGCCAGCAGCTTAGGGGGACAGGGAGGTACCGGGGAGCTGTTTTTT.

This rearrangement joins TRBV29-1 to TRBJ2-5; 8 positions agree with TRBD1. The CDR3 sequence is 12 residues long. V dropped 6 bases and J dropped 5; count of bases not matched to a gene: 5. Looked up from germline, CDR1 is SQVTM and CDR2 is ANQGSEA. DNA of the CDR3: TGCAGCGTCAAACAGGGGGAGGAGACCCAGTACTTC. Translating it yields CSVKQGEETQYF.

The rearrangement uses TRBV2 and TRBJ2-5; TRBD2 matches at 12 bases. V shed 5 bases and J 3 bases; nucleotides not matched to a gene: 7. Germline loops: CDR1 SNHLY, CDR2 FYNNEI. The CDR3 is made up of 16 amino acids. CDR3 in DNA: TGTGCCAGCAGTTCAGGACTAGCGGGACAGAAAGAGACCCAGTACTTC. Encoded protein: CASSSGLAGQKETQYF.

J is TRBJ2-2 and V is TRBV7-9, with D perhaps matching TRBD2 (5 bases). CDR1 is SEHNR, CDR2 FQNEAQ, per germline (reference sequence). V lost 1 base and J 5 bases, leaving 5 bases between the germline ends. The CDR3 runs to 13 residues. CDR3 sequence reads: CASSLGGTGELFF. DNA of the CDR3: TGTGCCAGCAGCTTAGGAGGGACCGGGGAGCTGTTTTTT.

This chain links TRBV25-1 with TRBJ2-7; perhaps TRBD1 as D (7 bases). CDR3 size: 12 residues. V was clipped by 2 bases and J by 12 bases, with 14 bases between them. The V gene's germline CDR1 is MGHDK and CDR2 SYGVNS. The DNA of the CDR3 is TGTGCCAGCAGTGAAGGAGGGACAGAGAGGTACTTC. It specifies CASSEGGTERYF.

This rearrangement joins TRBV2 to TRBJ2-2; tentatively, D is TRBD2 (7 bases). The germline CDR1 and CDR2 sequences are SNHLY and FYNNEI. Trimming stripped 10 bases from V and 5 bases from J, with 20 bases between. The CDR3 length is 15 residues. The CDR3 spells CAIGGGGSGTGELFF. In DNA, the CDR3 is TGTGCCATCGGAGGGGGGGGCTCGGGGACCGGGGAGCTGTTTTTT.

The chain is built from TRBV10-2 and TRBJ2-3, with TRBD1 as a possible D gene (6 bases). V was trimmed by 6 bases and J by 0 bases, leaving 13 bases between them. The CDR3 runs 15 residues. Germline CDR1 reads WSHSY; CDR2 reads SAAADI. The CDR3: CASRLTGISTDTQYF. For the CDR3, the DNA is TGCGCCAGCAGGCTGACAGGTATAAGCACAGATACGCAGTATTTT.

The chain couples TRBV7-2 to TRBJ2-5, with 9 bases identical to TRBD2. The CDR3 contains 18 residues. Looked up from germline, CDR1 is SGHTA and CDR2 is FQGNSA. J lost 0 bases, V lost 1 base, and 9 bases had no gene match. The CDR3 here is CASSLGVEAGGHQETQYF. CDR3 nucleotides: TGTGCCAGCAGCTTAGGGGTCGAAGCGGGGGGACACCAAGAGACCCAGTACTTC.

This rearrangement joins TRBV9 to TRBJ2-3; 8 bases are a match to TRBD2. CDR1 is SGDLS, CDR2 YYNGEE, per germline. CDR3 length: 15 amino acids. The trim removed 4 bases at V and 0 bases at J, leaving 4 bases unmatched. Here the CDR3 DNA reads TGTGCCAGCAGCCACGGGGGGGCCAGCACAGATACGCAGTATTTT. It specifies CASSHGGASTDTQYF.